Shown below are 24 T cell receptor beta chains from a single sample sequenced in a study of shared clonotypes between healthy human individuals. Sequencing was performed with immunoSEQ multiplex PCR; in TCRdb, only in-frame clones are kept and a portion is missing. The data show about 2 million clones, approximately 95% seen once. CD45RO-negative, CCR7-selected cells formed the naive CD8 fraction, which excluded terminally differentiated effector memory CD45RA+ cells. The specimen sequenced was naive CD8+ T cells sorted from blood. These receptors were taken from a man aged 18 to 30 in good health.

The J gene is TRBJ2-7, the V gene TRBV7-2; D is perhaps TRBD2 (5 bases). The CDR3 sequence is 14 residues long. The V gene lost 11 bases and the J gene lost 3 bases, with 20 bases spanning the gap. CDR1 is SGHTA, CDR2 FQGNSA, per germline. CDR3 in DNA: TGTGCCGCTCTTAATCCAGGACGGGGCTACGAGCAGTACTTC. Protein sequence: CAALNPGRGYEQYF.

The chain links TRBV5-1 to TRBJ2-5; 9 bases line up with TRBD1. The germline CDR1 and CDR2 sequences are SGHRS and YFSETQ. The CDR3 spans 16 residues. J lost 2 bases, V lost 6 bases, and 11 bases had no gene match. This CDR3 reads CASKIPVQGAQETQYF. The CDR3 bases are TGCGCCAGCAAAATACCGGTACAGGGGGCTCAAGAGACCCAGTACTTC.

The V gene is TRBV2, the J gene TRBJ2-2, with a tentative D call TRBD1 (5 bases). This CDR3 region has 17 residues. V shed 0 bases and J shed 3 bases, with 14 bases lying between them. Germline CDR1 is SNHLY and CDR2 is FYNNEI. CDR3 protein: CASSEALRVGDTGELFF. DNA for the CDR3: TGTGCCAGCAGTGAAGCGCTTCGGGTAGGGGACACCGGGGAGCTGTTTTTT.

The chain couples TRBV4-1 to TRBJ1-5, with TRBD1 identical over 7 bases. The CDR3 is 16 amino acids. V was clipped by 5 bases and J by 0 bases; unmatched bases: 7. Germline V gene data show CDR1 as MGHRA and CDR2 as YSYEKL. The CDR3 DNA reads TGCGCCAGCAGCGCAAGGCAGGGGGATAGCAATCAGCCCCAGCATTTT. Protein: CASSARQGDSNQPQHF.

Comments on this clone: The sample contains more than one DNA sequence encoding this CDR3. This chain uses TRBV27 with TRBJ2-7; 7 nucleotides match TRBD1. The CDR3 loop spans 16 amino acids. V shed 0 bases and J 0 bases; nucleotides not matched to a gene: 5. CDR1 is MNHEY, CDR2 SMNVEV, per germline (reference sequence). CDR3 protein: CASSLSIGTVSYEQYF. Here the CDR3 DNA reads TGTGCCAGCAGTTTATCGATAGGGACAGTCTCCTACGAGCAGTACTTC.

The genes are TRBV5-1 and TRBJ2-7, with 11 bases lining up with TRBD2. V shed 2 bases, J shed 2 bases, and the junction held 9 bases outside the gene matches. This CDR3 has 17 residues. CDR1 SGHRS and CDR2 YFSETQ come from the germline V gene. The CDR3 spells CASSFPMTSGKTYEQYF. As DNA, the CDR3 is TGCGCCAGCAGCTTTCCGATGACTAGCGGGAAGACCTACGAGCAGTACTTC.

The gene calls are TRBV6-1 and TRBJ2-7; maybe TRBD1 (6 bases). Per germline, CDR1 MNHNS and CDR2 SASEGT. V lost 4 bases, J lost 2 bases, and 12 bases lay in between. This CDR3 comprises 14 residues. The CDR3, as DNA: TGTGCCAGCAGTGCCACGGACAGCGCCTACGAGCAGTACTTC. It yields the protein CASSATDSAYEQYF.

This chain links TRBV11-2 with TRBJ1-6, with D unclear. Trimming pared 5 bases from V and 7 bases from J, leaving 12 bases between. This CDR3 comprises 14 residues. Germline CDR1 is SGHAT and CDR2 is FQNNGV. The CDR3 DNA reads as TGTGCCAGCAGCCCGCCAATGCTAAATTCACCCCTCCACTTT. Amino acid sequence: CASSPPMLNSPLHF.

This chain joins TRBV9 and TRBJ2-1, with a possible D match to TRBD2 (5 bases). V was trimmed by 3 bases and J by 4 bases, leaving 23 bases between them. The CDR3 extends over 18 amino acids. Germline values: CDR1 SGDLS, CDR2 YYNGEE. Here the CDR3 reads CASSGNGVADGPYNEQFF. Here the CDR3 DNA reads TGTGCCAGCAGCGGGAACGGGGTGGCAGATGGGCCTTACAATGAGCAGTTCTTC.

This chain links TRBV29-1 with TRBJ2-1; no clear D gene. Trimming removed 0 bases at V and 5 bases at J, with 11 bases between. CDR1 is SQVTM, CDR2 ANQGSEA, per germline. This CDR3 spans 14 amino acids. CDR3 nucleotides: TGCAGCGTTGAAGACCCCATAGTCAACAATGAGCAGTTCTTC. Its translation is CSVEDPIVNNEQFF.

The CDR3 DNA reads as TGTGCCAGCAGTTTGCAGGGGGACACCGGGGAGCTGTTTTTT. It translates to CASSLQGDTGELFF. V is TRBV27 and J is TRBJ2-2; 7 bases fit TRBD1. CDR3 length: 14 residues. The V gene end was trimmed by 3 bases and the J gene end by 3 bases; junction bases not matched to a gene: 1. Germline V lookup: CDR1 MNHEY, CDR2 SMNVEV (reference sequence).

The chain recombines TRBV11-3 with TRBJ2-3, with TRBD1 matching 11 bases. Trimming took 5 bases from V and 2 from J; bases not matched to a gene: 9. CDR1 and CDR2 (germline): SGHNT, YENEEA. This CDR3 spans 17 amino acids. CDR3 bases: TGTGCCAGCAGCCAAGAAGGACAGGGGGCCCACACAGATACGCAGTATTTT. Translating it yields CASSQEGQGAHTDTQYF.

The rearrangement joins TRBV7-6 to TRBJ2-2; 8 nucleotides line up with TRBD1. The J call may be in error: the DNA end matches TRBJ1-4 better. The germline V gene encodes CDR1 SGHVS and CDR2 FNYEAQ. This CDR3 is built from 12 residues. The CDR3 bases are TGTGCCAGCAGCCTCGGACAGGGAAAACTGTTTTTT. Protein product: CASSLGQGKLFF.

DNA of the CDR3: TGTGCCAGCAGTCCACAGGGTAATTCACCCCTCCACTTT. It is translated as CASSPQGNSPLHF. The V gene is TRBV6-6, the J gene TRBJ1-6; TRBD1 might be the D (6 bases). The CDR3 is made up of 13 amino acids. CDR1 MNHNY and CDR2 SVGAGI come from the germline V gene (reference sequence). V was clipped by 5 bases and J by 6 bases, with 8 bases between them.

V is TRBV7-9 and J is TRBJ2-5; D is perhaps TRBD2 (6 bases). The ends were cut back, 0 bases at V and 2 bases at J, with 10 bases in the middle. This CDR3 is 15 amino acids long. Germline CDR1 and CDR2: SEHNR and FQNEAQ (reference sequence). The CDR3 DNA follows: TGTGCCAGCAGCTTAGCGCGGGGTGGACAAGAGACCCAGTACTTC. This gives the protein CASSLARGGQETQYF.

For this clone: This same CDR3 is encoded by further DNA sequences in the sample. The V gene is TRBV9, the J gene TRBJ2-3; D uncertain. CDR1 and CDR2 from the germline V gene are SGDLS and YYNGEE. CDR3 size: 13 residues. The V gene lost 2 bases and the J gene lost 0 bases, with 4 bases spanning the gap. The CDR3 DNA reads as TGTGCCAGCAGCGTCGTGAGCACAGATACGCAGTATTTT. Translation: CASSVVSTDTQYF. Complete variable domain (other parts from reference TRBV9 and TRBJ2-3): DSGVTQTPKHLITATGQRVTLRCSPRSGDLSVYWYQQSLDQGLQFLIQYYNGEERAKGNILERFSAQQFPDLHSELNLSSLELGDSALYFCASSVVSTDTQYFGPGTRLTVL.

This clone was seen a handful of times. The chain has TRBV6-1 and TRBJ1-6; D unresolved. The length of the CDR3 is 11 residues. CDR1 and CDR2 from the germline V gene are MNHNS and SASEGT. V was shortened by 6 bases and J by 7 bases, with 4 bases between the two germline ends. The CDR3 is CASRANSPLHF. As DNA, the CDR3 is TGTGCCAGCAGGGCGAATTCACCCCTCCACTTT.

About this clone itself: Other DNA sequences from this sample encode an identical CDR3 as well. The CDR3 sequence: CASSVQLAAANTGELFF. In DNA form, the CDR3 reads TGTGCCAGCAGCGTACAACTAGCGGCAGCGAACACCGGGGAGCTGTTTTTT. The rearrangement uses TRBV9 and TRBJ2-2; TRBD2 aligns across 8 bases. The length of the CDR3 is 17 residues. CDR1 SGDLS and CDR2 YYNGEE come from the germline V gene. The V gene end was trimmed by 1 base and the J gene end by 0 bases; junction bases not matched to a gene: 5.

About this clone: The junction shows a germline mismatch at one end, possibly a read error. This sequence joins TRBV30 and TRBJ2-2; perhaps TRBD2 as D (6 bases). Germline CDR1 reads GTSNPN; CDR2 reads SVGIG (reference sequence). The CDR3 is 12 residues long. This CDR3 is CAWWGDTGELLF. In DNA form, the CDR3 reads TGTGCCTGGTGGGGGGATACCGGGGAGCTGCTTTTT.

The CDR3: CASSVGGGPLSTDTQYF. The CDR3 coding sequence is TGTGCCAGCAGCGTAGGGGGCGGACCCCTGAGCACAGATACGCAGTATTTT. The chain uses TRBV9 and TRBJ2-3; D perhaps matches TRBD1 (5 bases). The CDR3 runs to 17 residues. CDR1 SGDLS and CDR2 YYNGEE come from the germline V gene. The V end lost 0 bases, the J end lost 0 bases, and 14 bases lay between the germline ends.

As concerns this clone: Germline is not matched at one junction end, which may reflect a read error. The chain links TRBV5-4 to TRBJ2-3; TRBD2 is a possible D gene (6 bases). The CDR3 runs to 14 residues. The V gene's germline CDR1 is SGHNT and CDR2 YYREEE (reference sequence). The CDR3 bases are TGTGCCAGCGAATCCTCTACTAGCAGAGATACGCAGTATTTT. This translates into CASESSTSRDTQYF. Using reference TRBV5-4 and TRBJ2-3 for the parts outside the CDR3, the full variable domain is ETGVTQSPTHLIKTRGQQVTLRCSSQSGHNTVSWYQQALGQGPQFIFQYYREEENGRGNFPPRFSGLQFPNYSSELNVNALELDDSALYLCASESSTSRDTQYFGPGTRLTVL.

The chain employs TRBV29-1 and TRBJ1-1; D is perhaps TRBD1 (6 bases). The CDR3 contains 13 residues. Trimming stripped 6 bases from V and 2 bases from J, with 13 bases between. CDR1 and CDR2 from the germline V gene are SQVTM and ANQGSEA. The CDR3: CSVWGGHNTEAFF. The CDR3, as DNA: TGCAGCGTGTGGGGGGGCCACAACACTGAAGCTTTCTTT.

The CDR3 is CASSAPNRDRRMQYF. As DNA, the CDR3 is TGTGCCAGCAGCGCACCAAACCGGGACAGACGGATGCAGTACTTC. This chain uses TRBV7-2 with TRBJ2-7, with 7 nucleotides matching TRBD1. V shed 5 bases and J 9 bases; nucleotides not matched to a gene: 16. The germline gives CDR1 SGHTA, CDR2 FQGNSA. The CDR3 consists of 15 residues.

This clone was picked up one time. This rearrangement joins TRBV28 to TRBJ2-5; D gene uncertain. Trimming shortened V by 3 bases and J by 2 bases, and 7 bases separated the two germline ends. The length of the CDR3 is 13 residues. Germline V lookup: CDR1 MDHEN, CDR2 SYDVKM. The CDR3 loop reads CASSFEAQETQYF. CDR3 nucleotide sequence: TGTGCCAGCAGTTTTGAGGCGCAAGAGACCCAGTACTTC.